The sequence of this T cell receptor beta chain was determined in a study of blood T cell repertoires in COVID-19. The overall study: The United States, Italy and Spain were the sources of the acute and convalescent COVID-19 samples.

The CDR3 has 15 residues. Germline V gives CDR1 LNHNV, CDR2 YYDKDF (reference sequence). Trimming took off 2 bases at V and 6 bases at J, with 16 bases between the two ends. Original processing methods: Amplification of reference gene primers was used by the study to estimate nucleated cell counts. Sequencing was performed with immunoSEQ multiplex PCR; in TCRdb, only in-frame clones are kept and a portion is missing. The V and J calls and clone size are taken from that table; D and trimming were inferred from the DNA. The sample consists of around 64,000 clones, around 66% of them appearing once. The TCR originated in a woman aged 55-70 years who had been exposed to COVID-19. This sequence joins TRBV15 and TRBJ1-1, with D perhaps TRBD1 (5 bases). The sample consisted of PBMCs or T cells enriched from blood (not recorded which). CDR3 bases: TGTGCCACCAGCAGATCGCCTGAACCGACAGCTGAAGCTTTCTTT. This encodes CATSRSPEPTAEAFF.